This TCR beta chain was identified in a study of Graves' ophthalmopathy and Graves' hyperthyroidism. This clonotype has at least ten counts. Its antigen is undetermined. Study observations and caveats: Discrimination between ophthalmopathy and stable hyperthyroidism by a 13-signature model showed roughly 85% sensitivity and almost 83% specificity. Also, most clonotypes expanded in the thyroid above 0.001 frequency appeared in blood.

Scientists amplified the TCR beta CDR3 regions from RNA transcripts. An initial RT-PCR round employing HTBI primers preceded a second-round multiplex PCR. Each CDR3 protein is one row after TCRdb ran MiXCR on the multiplex PCR reads. The data show hundreds of thousands of distinct CDR3 sequences, with about a fifth seen just once and around 6.9% held by the top ten. V shed 2 bases and J 3 bases; nucleotides not matched to a gene: 3. This CDR3 has 15 residues. Germline V gene data show CDR1 as DFQATT and CDR2 as SNEGSKA (reference sequence). Stable hyperthyroidism was defined by absence of ophthalmopathy within 18 months of follow-up.

The specimen sequenced was peripheral blood. The TCR comes from a woman between 18 and 29 years old with stable Graves' hyperthyroidism. Some clones in this sample may be carry-over from other donors' samples. The J gene is TRBJ2-7, the V gene TRBV20-1; 14 bases are shared with TRBD2. The CDR3: CSARNGLAGGYEQYF. CDR3 nucleotides: TGCAGTGCTAGAAATGGACTAGCGGGAGGCTACGAGCAGTACTTC.